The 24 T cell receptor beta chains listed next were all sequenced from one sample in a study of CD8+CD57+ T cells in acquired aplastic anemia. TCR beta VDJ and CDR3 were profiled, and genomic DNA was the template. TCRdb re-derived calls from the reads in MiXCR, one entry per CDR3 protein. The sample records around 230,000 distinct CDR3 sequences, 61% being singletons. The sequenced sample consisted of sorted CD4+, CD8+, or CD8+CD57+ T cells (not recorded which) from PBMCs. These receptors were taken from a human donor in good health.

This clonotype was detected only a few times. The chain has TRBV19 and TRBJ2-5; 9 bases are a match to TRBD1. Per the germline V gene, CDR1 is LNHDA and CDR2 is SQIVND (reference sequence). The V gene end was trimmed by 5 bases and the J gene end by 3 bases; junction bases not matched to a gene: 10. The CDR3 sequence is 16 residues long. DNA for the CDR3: TGTGCCAGTAGTTTCCGGACAGGGGCTTTTAAAGAGACCCAGTACTTC. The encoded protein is CASSFRTGAFKETQYF.

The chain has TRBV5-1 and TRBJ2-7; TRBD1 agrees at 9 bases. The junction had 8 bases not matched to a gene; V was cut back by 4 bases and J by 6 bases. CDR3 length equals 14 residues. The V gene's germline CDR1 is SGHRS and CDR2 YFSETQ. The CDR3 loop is CASSTRQTGGEQYF. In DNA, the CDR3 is TGCGCCAGCAGCACCCGACAGACAGGGGGCGAGCAGTACTTC.

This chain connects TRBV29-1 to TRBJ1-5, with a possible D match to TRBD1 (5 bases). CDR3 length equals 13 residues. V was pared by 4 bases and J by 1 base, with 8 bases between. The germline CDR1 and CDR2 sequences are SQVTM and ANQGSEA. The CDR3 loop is CSVVQGSNQPQHF. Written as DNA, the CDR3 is TGCAGCGTTGTCCAGGGCAGCAATCAGCCCCAGCATTTT.

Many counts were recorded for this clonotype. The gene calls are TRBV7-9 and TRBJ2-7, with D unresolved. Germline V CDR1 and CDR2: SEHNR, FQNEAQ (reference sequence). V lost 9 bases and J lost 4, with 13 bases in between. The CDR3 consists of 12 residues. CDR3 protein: CASSREAYEQYF. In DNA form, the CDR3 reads TGTGCCAGTTCACGAGAGGCGTACGAGCAGTACTTC.

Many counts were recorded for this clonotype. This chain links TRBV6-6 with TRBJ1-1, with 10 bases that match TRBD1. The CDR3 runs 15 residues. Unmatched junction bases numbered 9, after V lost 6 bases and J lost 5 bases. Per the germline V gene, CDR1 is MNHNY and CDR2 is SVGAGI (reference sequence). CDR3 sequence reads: CASRPLGTGETEAFF. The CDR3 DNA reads TGTGCCAGCAGACCCCTGGGGACAGGGGAGACTGAAGCTTTCTTT.

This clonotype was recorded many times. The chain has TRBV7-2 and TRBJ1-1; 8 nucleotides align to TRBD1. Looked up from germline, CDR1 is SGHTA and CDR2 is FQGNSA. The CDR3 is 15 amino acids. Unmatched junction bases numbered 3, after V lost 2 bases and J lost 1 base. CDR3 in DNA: TGTGCCAGCAGCTTAAACGGACAGGGGAACACTGAAGCTTTCTTT. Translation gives CASSLNGQGNTEAFF.

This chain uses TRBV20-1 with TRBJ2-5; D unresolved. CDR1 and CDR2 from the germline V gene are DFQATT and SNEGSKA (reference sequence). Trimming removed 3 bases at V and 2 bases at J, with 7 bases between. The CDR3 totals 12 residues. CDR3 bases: TGCAGTGCTAGGACTTATCAAGAGACCCAGTACTTC. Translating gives CSARTYQETQYF.

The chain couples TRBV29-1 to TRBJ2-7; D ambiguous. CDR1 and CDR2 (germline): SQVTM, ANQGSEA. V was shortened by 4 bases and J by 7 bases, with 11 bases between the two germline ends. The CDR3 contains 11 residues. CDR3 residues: CSVAGELEQYF. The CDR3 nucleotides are TGCAGCGTTGCTGGGGAATTAGAGCAGTACTTC.

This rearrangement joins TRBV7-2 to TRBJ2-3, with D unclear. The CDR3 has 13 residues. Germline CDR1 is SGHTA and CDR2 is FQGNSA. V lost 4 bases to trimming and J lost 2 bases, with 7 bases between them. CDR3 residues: CASSYAFTDTQYF. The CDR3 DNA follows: TGTGCCAGCAGCTACGCATTCACAGATACGCAGTATTTT.

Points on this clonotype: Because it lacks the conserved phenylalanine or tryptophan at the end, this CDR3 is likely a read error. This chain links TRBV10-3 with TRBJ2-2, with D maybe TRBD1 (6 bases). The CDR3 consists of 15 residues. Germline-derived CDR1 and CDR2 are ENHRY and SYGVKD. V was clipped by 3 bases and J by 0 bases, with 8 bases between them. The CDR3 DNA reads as TGTGCCATCAGTGACAGGGGATCGAACACCGGGGAGCTGTTTCCT. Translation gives CAISDRGSNTGELFP.

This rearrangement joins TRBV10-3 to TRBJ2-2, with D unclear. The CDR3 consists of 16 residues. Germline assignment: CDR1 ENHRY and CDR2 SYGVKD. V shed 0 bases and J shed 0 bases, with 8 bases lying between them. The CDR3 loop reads CAISESEITNTGELFF. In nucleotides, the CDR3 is TGTGCCATCAGTGAGTCGGAGATTACGAACACCGGGGAGCTGTTTTTT.

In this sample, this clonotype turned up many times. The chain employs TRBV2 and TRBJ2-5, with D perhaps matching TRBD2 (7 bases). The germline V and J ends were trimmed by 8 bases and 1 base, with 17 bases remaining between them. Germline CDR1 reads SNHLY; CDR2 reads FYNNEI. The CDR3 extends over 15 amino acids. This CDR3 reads CASLEGGATQETQYF. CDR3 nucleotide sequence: TGTGCCAGCCTTGAGGGGGGGGCCACCCAAGAGACCCAGTACTTC.

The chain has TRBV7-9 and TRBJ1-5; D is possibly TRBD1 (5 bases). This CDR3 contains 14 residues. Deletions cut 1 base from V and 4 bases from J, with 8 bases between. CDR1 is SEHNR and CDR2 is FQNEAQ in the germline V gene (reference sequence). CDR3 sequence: CASSLGQQNQPQHF. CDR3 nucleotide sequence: TGTGCCAGCAGCTTAGGACAGCAGAATCAGCCCCAGCATTTT.

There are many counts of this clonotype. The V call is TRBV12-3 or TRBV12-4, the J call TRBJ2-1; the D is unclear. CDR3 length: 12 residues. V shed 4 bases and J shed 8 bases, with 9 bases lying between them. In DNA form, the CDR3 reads TGTGCCAGCAGTTATACTCTCCATGAGCAGTTCTTC. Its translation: CASSYTLHEQFF.

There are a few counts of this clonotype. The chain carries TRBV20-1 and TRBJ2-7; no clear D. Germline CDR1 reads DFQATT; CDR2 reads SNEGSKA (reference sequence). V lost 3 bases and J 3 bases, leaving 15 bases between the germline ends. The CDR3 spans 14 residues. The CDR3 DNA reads TGCAGTGCTAGCCTCCCAGGACCAAGCTACGAGCAGTACTTC. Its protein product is CSASLPGPSYEQYF.

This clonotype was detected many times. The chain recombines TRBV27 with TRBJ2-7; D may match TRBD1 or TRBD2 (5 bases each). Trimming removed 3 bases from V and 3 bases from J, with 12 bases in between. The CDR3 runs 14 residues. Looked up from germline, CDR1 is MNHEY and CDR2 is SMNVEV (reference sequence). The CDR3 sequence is CASSFSLGDYEQYF. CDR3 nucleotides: TGTGCCAGCAGTTTTTCATTGGGGGACTACGAGCAGTACTTC.

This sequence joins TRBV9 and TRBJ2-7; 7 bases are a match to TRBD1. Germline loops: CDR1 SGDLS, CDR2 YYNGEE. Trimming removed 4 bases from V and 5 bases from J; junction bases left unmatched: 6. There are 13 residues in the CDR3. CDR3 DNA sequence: TGTGCCAGCAGCCCATTGGACAGGCACGAGCAGTACTTC. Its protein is CASSPLDRHEQYF. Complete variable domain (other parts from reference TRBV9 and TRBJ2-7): DSGVTQTPKHLITATGQRVTLRCSPRSGDLSVYWYQQSLDQGLQFLIQYYNGEERAKGNILERFSAQQFPDLHSELNLSSLELGDSALYFCASSPLDRHEQYFGPGTRLTVT.

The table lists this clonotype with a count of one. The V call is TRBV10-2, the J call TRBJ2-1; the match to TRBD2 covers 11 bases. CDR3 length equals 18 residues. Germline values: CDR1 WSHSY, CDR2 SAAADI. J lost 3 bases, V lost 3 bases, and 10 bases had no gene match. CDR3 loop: CASSDAGTSGHLYNEQFF. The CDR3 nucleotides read TGCGCCAGCAGTGATGCCGGGACTAGCGGCCATCTCTACAATGAGCAGTTCTTC.

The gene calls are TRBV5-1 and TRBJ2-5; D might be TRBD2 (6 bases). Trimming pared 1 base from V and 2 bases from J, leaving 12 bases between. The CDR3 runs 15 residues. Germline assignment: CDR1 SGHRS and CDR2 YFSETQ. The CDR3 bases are TGCGCCAGCAGCTTGATGGCTAGCGAACAAGAGACCCAGTACTTC. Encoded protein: CASSLMASEQETQYF.

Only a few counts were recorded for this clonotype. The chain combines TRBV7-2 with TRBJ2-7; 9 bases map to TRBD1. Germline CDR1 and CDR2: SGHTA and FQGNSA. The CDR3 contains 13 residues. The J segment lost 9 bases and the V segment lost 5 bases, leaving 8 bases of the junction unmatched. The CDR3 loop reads CASSRQTDRGQYF. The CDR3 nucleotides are TGTGCCAGCAGCCGCCAGACGGACAGGGGGCAGTACTTC. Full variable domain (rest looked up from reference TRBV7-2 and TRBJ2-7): GAGVSQSPSNKVTEKGKDVELRCDPISGHTALYWYRQSLGQGLEFLIYFQGNSAPDKSGLPSDRFSAERTGGSVSTLTIQRTQQEDSAVYLCASSRQTDRGQYFGPGTRLTVT.

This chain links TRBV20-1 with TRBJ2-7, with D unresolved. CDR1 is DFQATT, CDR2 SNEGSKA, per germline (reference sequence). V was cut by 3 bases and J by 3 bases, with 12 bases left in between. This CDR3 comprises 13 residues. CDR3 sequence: CSASQSDGYEQYF. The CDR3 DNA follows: TGCAGTGCTAGCCAATCGGACGGCTACGAGCAGTACTTC.

Here the CDR3 reads CASSSIRGSGGYTF. CDR3 nucleotide sequence: TGTGCCAGCAGCTCGATACGGGGGTCGGGGGGCTACACCTTC. V and J are TRBV7-2 and TRBJ1-2; perhaps TRBD1 as D (5 bases). V lost 4 bases to trimming and J lost 8 bases, with 17 bases between them. Germline V gene sequence: CDR1 SGHTA, CDR2 FQGNSA. The CDR3 totals 14 residues.

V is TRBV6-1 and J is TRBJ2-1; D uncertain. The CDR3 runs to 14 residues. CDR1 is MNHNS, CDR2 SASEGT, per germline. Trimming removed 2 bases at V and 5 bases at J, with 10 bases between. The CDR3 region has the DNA TGTGCCAGCAGTGAACGTGGGTCGCACAATGAGCAGTTCTTC. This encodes CASSERGSHNEQFF.

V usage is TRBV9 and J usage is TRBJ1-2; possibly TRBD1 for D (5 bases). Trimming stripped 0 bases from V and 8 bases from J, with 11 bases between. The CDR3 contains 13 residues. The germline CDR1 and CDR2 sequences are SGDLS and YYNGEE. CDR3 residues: CASSVGGREGYTF. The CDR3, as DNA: TGTGCCAGCAGCGTAGGTGGCAGGGAGGGCTACACCTTC. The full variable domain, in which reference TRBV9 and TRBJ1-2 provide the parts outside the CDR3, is DSGVTQTPKHLITATGQRVTLRCSPRSGDLSVYWYQQSLDQGLQFLIQYYNGEERAKGNILERFSAQQFPDLHSELNLSSLELGDSALYFCASSVGGREGYTFGSGTRLTVV.